The 5 T cell receptor beta chains below all came from one sample that was sequenced in a study of blood T cell repertoires in COVID-19. The table came from immunoSEQ multiplex PCR; TCRdb's copy has only in-frame clones and leaves some out. The sample lists approximately 240,000 clones, around nine tenths occurring once. Sequenced input: peripheral blood. These receptors were collected from a woman in her thirties or forties who had recovered from COVID-19.

The chain recombines TRBV3-1 (or the pseudogene TRBV3-2) with TRBJ2-1; 7 bases agree with TRBD1. The CDR3 loop spans 13 amino acids. Looked up from germline, CDR1 is LGHDT and CDR2 is YNNKEL (reference sequence). Trimming removed 2 bases from V and 11 bases from J; junction bases left unmatched: 6. The CDR3 DNA follows: TGTGCCAGCAGCCAATTCAGACAGGGCAAGCAGTTCTTC. Translating gives CASSQFRQGKQFF.

J is TRBJ1-2 and V is TRBV18; D is possibly TRBD1 (5 bases). This CDR3 comprises 13 residues. The germline gives CDR1 KGHSH, CDR2 LQKENI. V gave up 2 bases and J gave up 8 bases, with 12 bases separating them. The CDR3 bases are TGTGCCAGCTCACCAATGGCAGGGATCGGCTACACCTTC. Protein: CASSPMAGIGYTF.

V and J are TRBV11-3 and TRBJ2-1; TRBD2 might be the D (7 bases). Germline values: CDR1 SGHNT, CDR2 YENEEA. Trimming took 3 bases from V and 5 from J, leaving 17 bases between them. The length of the CDR3 is 16 residues. CDR3: CASSLYSGGGNNEQFF. DNA of the CDR3: TGTGCCAGCAGCTTGTACTCGGGGGGCGGAAACAATGAGCAGTTCTTC.

The rearrangement joins TRBV6-6 to TRBJ2-7, with 13 bases that match TRBD2. From germline, CDR1 is MNHNY and CDR2 SVGAGI (reference sequence). J was trimmed by 0 bases and V by 7 bases; bases with no gene match: 6. The CDR3 has 16 amino acids. The CDR3 DNA reads as TGTGCCAGCACCGGACTAGCGGGAGATACCTCCTACGAGCAGTACTTC. The encoded protein is CASTGLAGDTSYEQYF.

V usage is TRBV5-1 and J usage is TRBJ1-5; no clear D gene. CDR1 and CDR2 from the germline V gene are SGHRS and YFSETQ. This CDR3 region has 13 residues. The V and J ends lost 4 bases and 3 bases respectively, with 8 bases between them. The chain's CDR3 is CASSHRPNQPQHF. The CDR3 coding sequence is TGCGCCAGCAGCCACAGACCCAATCAGCCCCAGCATTTT.